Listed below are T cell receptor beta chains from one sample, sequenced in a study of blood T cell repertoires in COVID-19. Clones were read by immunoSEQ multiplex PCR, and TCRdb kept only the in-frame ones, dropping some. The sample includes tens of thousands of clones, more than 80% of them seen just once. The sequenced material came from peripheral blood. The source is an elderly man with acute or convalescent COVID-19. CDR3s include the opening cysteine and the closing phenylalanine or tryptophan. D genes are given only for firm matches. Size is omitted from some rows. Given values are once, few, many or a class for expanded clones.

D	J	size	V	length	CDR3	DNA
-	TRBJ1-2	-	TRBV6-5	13	CASSQVRGYGYTF	TGTGCCAGCTCCCAAGTACGGGGGTATGGCTACACCTTC
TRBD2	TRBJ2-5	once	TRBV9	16	CASSVSAGGPRETQYF	TGTGCCAGCAGCGTCTCTGCGGGGGGGCCCCGAGAGACCCAGTACTTC
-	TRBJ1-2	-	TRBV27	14	CASSFKNGGTVYTF	TGTGCCAGCAGTTTTAAAAATGGCGGGACCGTTTACACCTTC
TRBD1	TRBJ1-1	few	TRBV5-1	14	CASSLRTGEAEAFF	TGCGCCAGCAGCCTCCGGACAGGGGAGGCTGAAGCTTTCTTT
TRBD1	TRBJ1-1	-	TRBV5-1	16	CASSSPMDRVNTEAFF	TGCGCCAGCAGCTCTCCAATGGACAGGGTGAACACTGAAGCTTTCTTT
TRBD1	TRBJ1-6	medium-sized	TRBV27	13	CASSNKQGAPLHF	TGTGCCAGCAGTAACAAACAGGGGGCACCCCTCCACTTT
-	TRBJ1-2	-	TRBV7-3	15	CASSPGGGALSGYTF	TGTGCCAGCAGCCCCGGGGGGGGCGCTTTGAGCGGCTACACCTTC
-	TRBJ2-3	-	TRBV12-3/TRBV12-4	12	CASSFRADTQYF	TGTGCCAGCAGTTTCAGGGCAGATACGCAGTATTTT
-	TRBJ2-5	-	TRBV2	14	CASKQQWLAETQYF	TGTGCCAGCAAGCAGCAATGGCTAGCGGAGACCCAGTACTTC
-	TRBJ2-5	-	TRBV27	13	CASSRRVQETQYF	TGTGCCAGCAGTAGGAGAGTACAAGAGACCCAGTACTTC
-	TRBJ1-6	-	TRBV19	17	CASSIRPNTWAGSPLHF	TGTGCCAGTAGTATAAGGCCGAACACTTGGGCCGGTTCACCCCTCCACTTT
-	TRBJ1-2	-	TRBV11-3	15	CASSLMGQANYGYTF	TGTGCCAGCAGCCTAATGGGGCAGGCGAACTATGGCTACACCTTC
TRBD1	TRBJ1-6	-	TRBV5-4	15	CASSRRQGTLSPLHF	TGTGCCAGCAGCCGACGACAGGGGACGTTGTCACCCCTCCACTTT
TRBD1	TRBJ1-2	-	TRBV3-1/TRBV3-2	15	CASSQQDRGNYGYTF	TGTGCCAGCAGCCAGCAGGACAGGGGGAACTATGGCTACACCTTC
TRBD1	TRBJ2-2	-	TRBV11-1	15	CASSSTGANTGELFF	TGTGCCAGCAGCTCGACAGGGGCGAACACCGGGGAGCTGTTTTTT
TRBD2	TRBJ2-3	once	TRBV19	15	CASRKGAGNPDTQYF	TGTGCCAGTAGGAAGGGAGCGGGGAATCCAGATACGCAGTATTTT
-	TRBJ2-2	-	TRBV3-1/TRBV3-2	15	CATQPGQGNTGELFF	TGTGCCACCCAGCCTGGCCAGGGGAACACCGGGGAGCTGTTTTTT
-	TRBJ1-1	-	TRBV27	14	CASRNGGINTEAFF	TGTGCCAGCAGAAACGGGGGAATAAACACTGAAGCTTTCTTT
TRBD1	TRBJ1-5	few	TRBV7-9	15	CASSLTGAYNQPQHF	TGTGCCAGCAGTTTGACAGGGGCTTACAATCAGCCCCAGCATTTT
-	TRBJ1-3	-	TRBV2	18	CASSDTSGVLLVGNTIYF	TGTGCCAGCAGTGACACTTCGGGGGTGCTACTAGTTGGAAACACCATATATTTT
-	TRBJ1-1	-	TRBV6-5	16	CASSYSIRGWSSEAFF	TGTGCCAGCAGTTACTCGATCAGGGGCTGGAGCTCTGAAGCTTTCTTT
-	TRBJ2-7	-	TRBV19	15	CASSIILSREAEQYF	TGTGCCAGTAGTATTATTTTGTCAAGGGAGGCCGAGCAGTACTTC
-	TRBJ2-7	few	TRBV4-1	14	CASSQDPGASEQYF	TGCGCCAGCAGCCAAGATCCAGGGGCAAGCGAGCAGTACTTC
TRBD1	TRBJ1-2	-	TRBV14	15	CASSLPGQGNYGYTF	TGTGCCAGCAGCCTGCCGGGACAGGGGAACTATGGCTACACCTTC
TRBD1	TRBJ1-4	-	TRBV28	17	CASSSSSKQGAPEKLFF	TGTGCCAGCAGTTCATCCTCCAAACAGGGGGCGCCTGAAAAACTGTTTTTT
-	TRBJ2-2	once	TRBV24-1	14	CATSNSGNTGELFF	TGTGCCACCTCTAATTCAGGGAACACCGGGGAGCTGTTTTTT
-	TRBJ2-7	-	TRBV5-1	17	CASSLTIPGRGRDEQYF	TGCGCCAGCAGCTTGACCATTCCGGGCAGGGGTCGGGACGAGCAGTACTTC
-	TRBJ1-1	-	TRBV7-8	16	CASSLKTWTGETEAFF	TGTGCCAGCAGCTTAAAAACTTGGACGGGAGAAACTGAAGCTTTCTTT
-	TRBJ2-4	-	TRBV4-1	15	CASSRGHGGKNIQYF	TGCGCCAGCAGCCGAGGCCACGGGGGCAAAAACATTCAGTACTTC
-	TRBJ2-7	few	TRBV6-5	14	CASSSFPNNYEQYF	TGTGCCAGCAGCTCTTTCCCTAATAACTACGAGCAGTACTTC
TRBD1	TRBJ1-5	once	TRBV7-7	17	CASSLPGQGYSNQPQHF	TGTGCTAGCAGCCTGCCGGGACAGGGGTATAGCAATCAGCCCCAGCATTTT
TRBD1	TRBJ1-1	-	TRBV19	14	CASSRDRLNTEAFF	TGTGCCAGTAGTCGGGACAGGCTGAACACTGAAGCTTTCTTT
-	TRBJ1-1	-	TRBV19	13	CASSMGRGTEAFF	TGTGCCAGTAGTATGGGAAGGGGCACTGAAGCTTTCTTT
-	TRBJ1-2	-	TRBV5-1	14	CASSLDSGDYGYTF	TGCGCCAGCAGCTTGGACTCAGGGGACTATGGCTACACCTTC
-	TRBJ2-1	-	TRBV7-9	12	CASSTDSNEQFF	TGTGCCAGCAGCACAGACAGCAATGAGCAGTTCTTC
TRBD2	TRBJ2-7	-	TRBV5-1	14	CASIQGAGGGEQYF	TGCGCCAGCATCCAGGGAGCGGGGGGCGGAGAGCAGTACTTC
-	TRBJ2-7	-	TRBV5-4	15	CASSPYGRSSYEQYF	TGTGCCAGCAGCCCCTATGGGAGAAGCTCCTACGAGCAGTACTTC
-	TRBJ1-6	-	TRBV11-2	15	CASSLSGVANSPLHF	TGTGCCAGCAGCTTAAGCGGGGTTGCTAATTCACCCCTCCACTTT
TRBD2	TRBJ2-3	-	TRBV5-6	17	CASSSVSSGGRGDTQYF	TGTGCCAGCAGCTCGGTCTCTAGCGGGGGGCGGGGAGATACGCAGTATTTT
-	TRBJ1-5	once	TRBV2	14	CASSQGGSGQPQHF	TGTGCCAGCAGTCAAGGAGGGAGCGGTCAGCCCCAGCATTTT
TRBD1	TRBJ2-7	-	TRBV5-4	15	CASSLGQGLYYEQYF	TGTGCCAGCAGCTTGGGACAGGGGCTATACTACGAGCAGTACTTC
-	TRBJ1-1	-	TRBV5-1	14	CASSLLTANTEAFF	TGCGCCAGCAGCTTGCTCACAGCCAACACTGAAGCTTTCTTT
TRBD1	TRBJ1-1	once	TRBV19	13	CASSVSRRGRAFF	TGTGCCAGTAGCGTGAGTCGCAGGGGGAGGGCTTTCTTT
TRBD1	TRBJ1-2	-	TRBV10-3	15	CAISESGQATYGYTF	TGTGCCATCAGTGAGTCGGGACAGGCCACTTATGGCTACACCTTC
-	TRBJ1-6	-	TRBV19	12	CASRDNNSPLHF	TGTGCCAGTAGGGACAATAATTCACCCCTCCACTTT
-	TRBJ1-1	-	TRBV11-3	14	CASSLAGMNTEAFF	TGTGCCAGCAGCTTAGCTGGCATGAACACTGAAGCTTTCTTT
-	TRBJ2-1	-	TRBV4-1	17	CASSQGWAVNSYNEQFF	TGCGCCAGCAGCCAAGGATGGGCAGTCAACTCCTACAATGAGCAGTTCTTC
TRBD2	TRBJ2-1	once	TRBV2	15	CASSGTSGGAHEQFF	TGTGCCAGCAGTGGGACTAGCGGGGGGGCCCATGAGCAGTTCTTC
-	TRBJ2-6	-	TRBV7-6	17	CASSPLLQAAGANVLTF	TGTGCCAGCAGCCCGCTCTTGCAGGCCGCTGGGGCCAACGTCCTGACTTTC
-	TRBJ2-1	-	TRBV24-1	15	CATSDAVPGNDEQFF	TGTGCCACCAGTGACGCGGTGCCCGGGAATGATGAGCAGTTCTTC